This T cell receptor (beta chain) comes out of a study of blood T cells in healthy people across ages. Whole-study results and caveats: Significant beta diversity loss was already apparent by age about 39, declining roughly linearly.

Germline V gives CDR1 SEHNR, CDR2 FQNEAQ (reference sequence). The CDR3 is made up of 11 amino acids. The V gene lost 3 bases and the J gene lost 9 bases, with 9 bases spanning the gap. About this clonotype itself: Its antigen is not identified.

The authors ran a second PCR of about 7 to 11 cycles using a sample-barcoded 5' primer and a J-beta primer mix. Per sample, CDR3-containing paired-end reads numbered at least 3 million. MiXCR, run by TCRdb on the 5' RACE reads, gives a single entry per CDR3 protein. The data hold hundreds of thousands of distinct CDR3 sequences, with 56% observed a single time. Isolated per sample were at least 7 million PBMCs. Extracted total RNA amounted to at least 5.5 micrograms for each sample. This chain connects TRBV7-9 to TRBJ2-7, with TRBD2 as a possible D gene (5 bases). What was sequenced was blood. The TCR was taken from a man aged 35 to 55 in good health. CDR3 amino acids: CASSFEGWQYF. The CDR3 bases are TGTGCCAGCAGCTTTGAGGGTTGGCAGTACTTC. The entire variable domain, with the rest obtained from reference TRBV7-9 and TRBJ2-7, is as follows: DTGVSQNPRHKITKRGQNVTFRCDPISEHNRLYWYRQTLGQGPEFLTYFQNEAQLEKSRLLSDRFSAERPKGSFSTLEIQRTEQGDSAMYLCASSFEGWQYFGPGTRLTVT.